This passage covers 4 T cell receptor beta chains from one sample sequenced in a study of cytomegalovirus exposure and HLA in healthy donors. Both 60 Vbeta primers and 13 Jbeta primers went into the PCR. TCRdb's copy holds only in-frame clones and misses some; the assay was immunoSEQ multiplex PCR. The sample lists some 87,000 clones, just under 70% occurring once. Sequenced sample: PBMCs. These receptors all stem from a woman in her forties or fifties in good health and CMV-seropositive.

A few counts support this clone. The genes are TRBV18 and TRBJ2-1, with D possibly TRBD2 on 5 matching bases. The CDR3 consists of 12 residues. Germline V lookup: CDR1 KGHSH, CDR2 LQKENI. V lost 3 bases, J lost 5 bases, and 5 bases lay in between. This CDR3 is CASSPEDNEQFF. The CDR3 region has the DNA TGTGCCAGCTCACCGGAGGACAATGAGCAGTTCTTC.

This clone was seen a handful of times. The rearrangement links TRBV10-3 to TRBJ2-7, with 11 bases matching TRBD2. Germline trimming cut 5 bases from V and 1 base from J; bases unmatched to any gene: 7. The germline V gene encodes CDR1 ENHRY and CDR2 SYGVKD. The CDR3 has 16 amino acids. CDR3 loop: CAISRPGTSGSYEQYF. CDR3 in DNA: TGTGCCATCAGTCGCCCCGGGACTAGCGGATCCTACGAGCAGTACTTC.

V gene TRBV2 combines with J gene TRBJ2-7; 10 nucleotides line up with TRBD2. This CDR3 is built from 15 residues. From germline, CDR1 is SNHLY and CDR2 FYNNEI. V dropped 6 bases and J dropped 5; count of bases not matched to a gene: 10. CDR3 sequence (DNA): TGTGCCAGCAGCTTAGCGGGAGGTCTTTATGACGAGCAGTACTTC. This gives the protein CASSLAGGLYDEQYF.

The CDR3 nucleotides read TGTGCCAGCAGCTTGGCCACGATAGCTCGGGAGACCCAGTACTTC. It is translated as CASSLATIARETQYF. The chain carries TRBV5-6 and TRBJ2-5; D unclear. CDR1 is SGHDT, CDR2 YYEEEE, per germline. The CDR3 length is 15 residues. V lost 0 bases and J 5 bases, leaving 14 bases between the germline ends.